The clone carrying this T cell receptor beta chain was counted many times. Its antigen is currently unknown. These data come from a study of T-cell memory formation after mild COVID-19. Study-wide background: TCR clusters largely stayed donor specific.

Trimming removed 1 base from V and 0 bases from J, with 18 bases in between. Germline CDR1 DFQATT, CDR2 SNEGSKA (reference sequence). The CDR3 contains 18 residues. TCRdb passed the 5' RACE reads through MiXCR, listing each CDR3 protein once. The sample lists fewer than 500,000 distinct CDR3 sequences, 20% to 30% occurring once. Overall study results and limits: The study detected some responding clones in pre-infection memory, suggesting cross-reactive memory joined. The CD4+ clones that contracted clustered mainly within CM and EM, and the CD8+ clones concentrated in EMRA. The second-wave clones peaking on day 37 were not confirmed as SARS-CoV-2-specific.

The V call is TRBV20-1, the J call TRBJ2-2; no definite D call. This TCR was recovered from an adult woman who had mild COVID-19 (a few samples of this study predate the infection). Cell type and time point are not known. The sequenced sample consisted of PBMCs or a T cell subset sorted from them (not recorded which). Here the CDR3 DNA reads TGCAGTGCTAGAGGCGTTGACTCTGGCGCCTCGAACACCGGGGAGCTGTTTTTT. It codes for CSARGVDSGASNTGELFF.